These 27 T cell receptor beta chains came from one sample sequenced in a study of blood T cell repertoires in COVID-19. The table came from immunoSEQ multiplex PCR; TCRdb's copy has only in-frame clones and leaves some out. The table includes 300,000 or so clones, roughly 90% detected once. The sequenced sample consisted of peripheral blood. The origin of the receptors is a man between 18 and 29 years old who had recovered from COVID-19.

The CDR3 coding sequence is TGTGCCACCAGCAGGCCGGGACAGGGGAACCAGCCCCAGCATTTT. Translating gives CATSRPGQGNQPQHF. V and J are TRBV15 and TRBJ1-5; the match to TRBD1 covers 10 bases. J was trimmed by 7 bases and V by 3 bases; bases with no gene match: 6. The CDR3 extends over 15 amino acids. CDR1 is LNHNV, CDR2 YYDKDF, per germline (reference sequence).

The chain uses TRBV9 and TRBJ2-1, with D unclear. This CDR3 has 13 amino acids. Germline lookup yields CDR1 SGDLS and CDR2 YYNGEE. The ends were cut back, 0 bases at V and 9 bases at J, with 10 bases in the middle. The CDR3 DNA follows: TGTGCCAGCAGCGTAGCAATCTCAGGTGAGCAGTTCTTC. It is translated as CASSVAISGEQFF.

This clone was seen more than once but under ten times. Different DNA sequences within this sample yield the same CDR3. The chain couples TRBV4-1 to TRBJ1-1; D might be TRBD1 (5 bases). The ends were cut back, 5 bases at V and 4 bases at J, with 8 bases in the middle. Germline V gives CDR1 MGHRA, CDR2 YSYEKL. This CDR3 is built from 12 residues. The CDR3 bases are TGCGCCAGCAGCAGGGGAGGCACTGAAGCTTTCTTT. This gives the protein CASSRGGTEAFF.

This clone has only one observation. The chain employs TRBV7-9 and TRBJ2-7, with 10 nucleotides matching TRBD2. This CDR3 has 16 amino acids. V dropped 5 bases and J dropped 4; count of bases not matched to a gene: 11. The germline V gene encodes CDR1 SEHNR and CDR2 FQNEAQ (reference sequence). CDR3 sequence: CASSVDSGLASYEQYF. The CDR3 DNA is TGTGCCAGCAGCGTCGACTCGGGACTAGCGTCGTACGAGCAGTACTTC.

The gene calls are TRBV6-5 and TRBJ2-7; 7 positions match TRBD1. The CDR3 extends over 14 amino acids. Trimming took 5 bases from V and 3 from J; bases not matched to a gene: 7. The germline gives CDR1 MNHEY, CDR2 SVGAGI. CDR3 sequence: CASSKQGSGYEQYF. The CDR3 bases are TGTGCCAGCAGTAAACAGGGGAGCGGCTACGAGCAGTACTTC.

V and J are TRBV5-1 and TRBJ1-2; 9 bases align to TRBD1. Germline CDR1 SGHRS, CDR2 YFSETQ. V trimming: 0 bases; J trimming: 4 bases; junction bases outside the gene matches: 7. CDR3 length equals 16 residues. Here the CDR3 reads CASSLDPGQGPYGYTF. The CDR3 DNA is TGCGCCAGCAGCTTGGATCCGGGACAGGGACCCTATGGCTACACCTTC.

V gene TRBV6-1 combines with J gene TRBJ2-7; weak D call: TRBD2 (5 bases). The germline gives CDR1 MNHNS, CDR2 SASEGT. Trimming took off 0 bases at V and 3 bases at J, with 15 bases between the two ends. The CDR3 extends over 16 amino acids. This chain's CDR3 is CASSEAGRGSGYEQYF. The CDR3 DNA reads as TGTGCCAGCAGTGAAGCTGGCCGAGGGTCTGGCTACGAGCAGTACTTC.

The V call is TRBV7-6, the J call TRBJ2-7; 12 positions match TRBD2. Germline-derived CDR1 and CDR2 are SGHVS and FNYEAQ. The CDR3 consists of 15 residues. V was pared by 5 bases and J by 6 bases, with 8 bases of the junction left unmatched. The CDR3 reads CASSNAGLAGIEQYF. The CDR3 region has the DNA TGTGCCAGCAGCAACGCTGGACTAGCGGGGATCGAGCAGTACTTC.

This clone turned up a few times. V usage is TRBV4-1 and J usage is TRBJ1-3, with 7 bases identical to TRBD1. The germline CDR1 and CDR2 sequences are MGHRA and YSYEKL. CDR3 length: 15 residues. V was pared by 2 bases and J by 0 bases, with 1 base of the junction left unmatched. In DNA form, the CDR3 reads TGCGCCAGCAGCCAACCAGGGGGCTCTGGAAACACCATATATTTT. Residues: CASSQPGGSGNTIYF.

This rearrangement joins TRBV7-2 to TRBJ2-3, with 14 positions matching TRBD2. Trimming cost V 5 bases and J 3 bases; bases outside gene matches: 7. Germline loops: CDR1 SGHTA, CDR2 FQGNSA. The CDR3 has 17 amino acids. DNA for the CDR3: TGTGCCAGCAGCCCCGGACTAGCGGGGGGTCCGACAGATACGCAGTATTTT. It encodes CASSPGLAGGPTDTQYF.

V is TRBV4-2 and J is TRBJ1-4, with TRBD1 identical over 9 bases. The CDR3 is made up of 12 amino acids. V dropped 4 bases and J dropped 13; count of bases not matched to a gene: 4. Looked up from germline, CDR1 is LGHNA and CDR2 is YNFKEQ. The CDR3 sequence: CASSRWDRALFF. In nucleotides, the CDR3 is TGTGCCAGCAGCCGATGGGACAGGGCACTGTTTTTT.

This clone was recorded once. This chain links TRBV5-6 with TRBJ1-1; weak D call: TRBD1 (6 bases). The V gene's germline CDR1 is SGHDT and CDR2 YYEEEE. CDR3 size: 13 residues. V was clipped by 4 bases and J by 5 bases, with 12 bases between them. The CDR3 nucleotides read TGTGCCAGCAGCGGGGGCGGCGGTACTGAAGCTTTCTTT. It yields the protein CASSGGGGTEAFF.

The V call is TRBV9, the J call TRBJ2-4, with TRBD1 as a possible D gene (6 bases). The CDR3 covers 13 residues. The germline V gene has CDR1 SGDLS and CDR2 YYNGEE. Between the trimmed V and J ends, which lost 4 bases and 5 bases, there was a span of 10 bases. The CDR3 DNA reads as TGTGCCAGCAGCACACGACAGGAAAACATTCAGTACTTC. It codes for CASSTRQENIQYF.

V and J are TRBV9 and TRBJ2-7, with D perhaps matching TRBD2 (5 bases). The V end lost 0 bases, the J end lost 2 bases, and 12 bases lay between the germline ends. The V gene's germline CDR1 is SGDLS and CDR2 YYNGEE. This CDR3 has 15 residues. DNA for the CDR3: TGTGCCAGCAGCGTAGGGGGAGTAGGTGCCTACGAGCAGTACTTC. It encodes CASSVGGVGAYEQYF.

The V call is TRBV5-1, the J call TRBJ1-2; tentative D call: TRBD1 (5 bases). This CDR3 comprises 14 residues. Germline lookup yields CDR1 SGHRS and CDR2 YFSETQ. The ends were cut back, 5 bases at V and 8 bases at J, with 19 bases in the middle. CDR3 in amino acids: CASRDFGQGGGYTF. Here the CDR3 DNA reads TGCGCCAGCAGGGATTTTGGCCAGGGCGGAGGCTACACCTTC. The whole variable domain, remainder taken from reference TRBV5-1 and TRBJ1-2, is KAGVTQTPRYLIKTRGQQVTLSCSPISGHRSVSWYQQTPGQGLQFLFEYFSETQRNKGNFPGRFSGRQFSNSRSEMNVSTLELGDSALYLCASRDFGQGGGYTFGSGTRLTVV.

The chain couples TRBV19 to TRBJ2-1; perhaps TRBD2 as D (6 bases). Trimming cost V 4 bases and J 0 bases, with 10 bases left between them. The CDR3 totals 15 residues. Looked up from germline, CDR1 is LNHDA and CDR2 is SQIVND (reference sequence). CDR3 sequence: CASSTGGSSYNEQFF. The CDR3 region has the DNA TGTGCCAGTAGTACAGGAGGGAGCTCCTACAATGAGCAGTTCTTC.

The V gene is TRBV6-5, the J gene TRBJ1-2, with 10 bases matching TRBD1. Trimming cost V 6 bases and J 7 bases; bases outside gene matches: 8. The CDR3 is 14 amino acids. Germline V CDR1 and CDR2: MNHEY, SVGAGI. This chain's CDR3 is CASSPRTGGGGYTF. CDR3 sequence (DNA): TGTGCCAGCAGCCCAAGGACAGGGGGAGGTGGCTACACCTTC.

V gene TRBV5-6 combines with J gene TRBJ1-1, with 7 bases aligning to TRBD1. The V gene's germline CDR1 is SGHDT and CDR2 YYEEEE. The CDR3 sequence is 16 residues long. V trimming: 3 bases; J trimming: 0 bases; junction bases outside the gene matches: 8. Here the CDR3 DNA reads TGTGCCAGCAGCTGGGGATTGGGACAGCTGAACACTGAAGCTTTCTTT. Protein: CASSWGLGQLNTEAFF.

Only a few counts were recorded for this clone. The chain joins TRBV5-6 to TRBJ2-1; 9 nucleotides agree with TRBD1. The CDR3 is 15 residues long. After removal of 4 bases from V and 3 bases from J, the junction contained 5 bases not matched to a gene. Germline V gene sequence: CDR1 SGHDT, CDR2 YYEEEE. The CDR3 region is CASSTRQGDYNEQFF. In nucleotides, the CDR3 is TGTGCCAGCAGCACGCGACAGGGGGACTACAATGAGCAGTTCTTC.

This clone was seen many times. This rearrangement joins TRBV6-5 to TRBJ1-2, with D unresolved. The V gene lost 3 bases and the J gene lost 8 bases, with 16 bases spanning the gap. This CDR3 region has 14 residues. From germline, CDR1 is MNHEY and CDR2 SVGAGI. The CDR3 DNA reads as TGTGCCAGCAGTTATAGGGTCACTGGAGGCGGCTACACCTTC. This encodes CASSYRVTGGGYTF.

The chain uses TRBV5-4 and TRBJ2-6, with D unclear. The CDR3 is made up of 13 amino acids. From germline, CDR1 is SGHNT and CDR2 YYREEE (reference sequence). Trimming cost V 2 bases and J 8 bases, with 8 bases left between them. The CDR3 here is CASSFQDPNVLTF. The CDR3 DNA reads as TGTGCCAGCAGCTTCCAGGATCCCAACGTCCTGACTTTC.

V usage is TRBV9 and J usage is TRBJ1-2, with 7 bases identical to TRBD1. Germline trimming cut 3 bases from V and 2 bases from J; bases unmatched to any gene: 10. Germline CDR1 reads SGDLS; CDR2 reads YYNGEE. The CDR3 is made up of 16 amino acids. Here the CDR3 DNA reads TGTGCCAGCAGCGCGGATCCGGGACAGATCAACTATGGCTACACCTTC. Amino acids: CASSADPGQINYGYTF.

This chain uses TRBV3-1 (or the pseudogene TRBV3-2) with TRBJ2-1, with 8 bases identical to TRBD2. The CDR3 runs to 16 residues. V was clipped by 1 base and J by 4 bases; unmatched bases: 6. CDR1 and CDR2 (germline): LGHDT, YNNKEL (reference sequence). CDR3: CASSQGSAGAYNEQFF. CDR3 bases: TGTGCCAGCAGCCAAGGGTCAGCGGGAGCTTACAATGAGCAGTTCTTC.

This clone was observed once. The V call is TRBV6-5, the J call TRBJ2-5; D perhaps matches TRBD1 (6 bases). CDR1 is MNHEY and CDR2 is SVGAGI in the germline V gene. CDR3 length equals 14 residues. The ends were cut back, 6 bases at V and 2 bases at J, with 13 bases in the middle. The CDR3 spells CASSFSGQQETQYF. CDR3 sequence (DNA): TGTGCCAGCAGCTTTTCGGGACAACAAGAGACCCAGTACTTC.

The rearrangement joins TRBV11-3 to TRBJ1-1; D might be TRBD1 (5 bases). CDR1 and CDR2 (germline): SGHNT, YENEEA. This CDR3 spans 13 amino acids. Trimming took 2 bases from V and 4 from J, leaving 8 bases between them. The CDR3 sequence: CASSLLTGTEAFF. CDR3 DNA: TGTGCCAGCAGCTTATTAACAGGCACTGAAGCTTTCTTT.

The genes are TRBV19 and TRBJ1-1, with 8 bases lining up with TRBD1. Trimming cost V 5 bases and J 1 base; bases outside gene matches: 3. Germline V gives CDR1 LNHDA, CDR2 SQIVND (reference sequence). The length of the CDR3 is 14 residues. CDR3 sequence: CASSWGQENTEAFF. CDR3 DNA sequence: TGTGCCAGTAGTTGGGGACAGGAGAACACTGAAGCTTTCTTT.

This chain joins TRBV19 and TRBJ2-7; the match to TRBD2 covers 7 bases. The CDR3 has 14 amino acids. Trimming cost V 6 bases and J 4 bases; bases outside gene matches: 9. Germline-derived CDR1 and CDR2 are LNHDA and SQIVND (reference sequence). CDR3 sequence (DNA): TGTGCCAGTAGCCCGCGGGCGGGAGAATACGAGCAGTACTTC. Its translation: CASSPRAGEYEQYF.